What follows describes a single T cell receptor (beta chain). Antigen: not known. The data were taken from a study of T cell repertoires in cytomegalovirus infection. Across the study: Signatures in public TCR beta sequences pointed to both CMV infection and matching HLA type. Regarding the study as a whole: Accumulated public TCR beta family frequency recognized individuals carrying CMV together with the relevant HLA. The response measured ex vivo was dominated by TCR beta clonotypes (HLA-C-restricted and CMV-specific).

TCRdb fed the reads into MiXCR, producing one record per CDR3 protein. Among tens of thousands of distinct CDR3 sequences listed, about 26% were seen once. The CDR3 contains 13 residues. Looked up from germline, CDR1 is MDHEN and CDR2 is SYDVKM. V lost 3 bases and J 0 bases, leaving 6 bases between the germline ends. V and J are TRBV28 and TRBJ2-7; unclear D gene. Material: CD8+ T cells from cultured PBMCs, obtained from culture after CMV antigen stimulation. This sequence was found in a human donor in good health (CMV status not recorded). Some clones in this sample may be carry-over from other donors' samples. Here the CDR3 reads CASSFYSSYEQYF. The CDR3 region has the DNA TGTGCCAGCAGTTTCTATAGCTCCTACGAGCAGTACTTC. The full variable domain, completed using reference TRBV28 and TRBJ2-7, is DVKVTQSSRYLVKRTGEKVFLECVQDMDHENMFWYRQDPGLGLRLIYFSYDVKMKEKGDIPEGYSVSREKKERFSLILESASTNQTSMYLCASSFYSSYEQYFGPGTRLTVT.